The rows below give T cell receptor beta chains drawn from one sample of a study of OX40 agonist ivuxolimab in advanced cancers. TCRdb's copy holds only in-frame clones and misses some; the assay was immunoSEQ multiplex PCR. The sample holds approximately 11,000 clones, around four fifths seen once. Here the sequenced sample was CD4+ or CD8+ T cells sorted from blood, taken in a trial of the OX40 agonist ivuxolimab. Receptor source: an adult with an advanced solid tumor such as melanoma, head and neck, liver or kidney cancer. The CDR3 runs from the conserved cysteine through the conserved F or W. D genes are given only for firm matches. Where a row states a size, it is once, few, many or the class of an expanded clone; other rows omit it.

TRBV6-4	12	.	TRBJ1-2	TRBD1	TGTGCCAGCAGAGGACAGGACTATGGCTACACCTTC	CASRGQDYGYTF
TRBV7-9	14	.	TRBJ2-7	TRBD2	TGTGCCAGCAGTTCTAGCGGGGGGGCATACGAGCAGTACTTC	CASSSSGGAYEQYF
TRBV7-8	12	few	TRBJ1-2	.	TGTGCCAGCAGCTTATTGGACTATGGCTACACCTTC	CASSLLDYGYTF
TRBV7-8	14	once	TRBJ2-1	.	TGTGCCAGCAGCTTAGGCGGGCCCTACAATGAGCAGTTCTTC	CASSLGGPYNEQFF
TRBV4-1	15	once	TRBJ2-5	TRBD1	TGCGCCAGCAGCCAAAGACAGGGGGCCGGAGAGACCCAGTACTTC	CASSQRQGAGETQYF
TRBV11-2	14	.	TRBJ1-1	TRBD1	TGTGCCAGCGGATGGGGGGACAGGGGGACTGAAGCTTTCTTT	CASGWGDRGTEAFF
TRBV7-3	16	.	TRBJ2-4	.	TGTGCCAGCAGTCATCGACAGACTCTAGCCAAAAACATTCAGTACTTC	CASSHRQTLAKNIQYF
TRBV7-8	16	.	TRBJ2-6	.	TGTGCCAGCAGCCCGGACATCTACTCTGGGGCCAACGTCCTGACTTTC	CASSPDIYSGANVLTF
TRBV27	15	.	TRBJ2-1	TRBD2	TGTGCCAGCAGTTTATTGGGGGGGAGGTACAATGAGCAGTTCTTC	CASSLLGGRYNEQFF
TRBV5-1	14	.	TRBJ1-1	.	TGCGCCAGCAGCTTACATGACACCCGGGTCGAAGCTTTCTTT	CASSLHDTRVEAFF
TRBV5-6	18	.	TRBJ1-2	TRBD1	TGTGCCAGCAGTTCGCTCCTGATCCCCCTCTCACAGGGGAGCACGAGGACCTTC	CASSSLLIPLSQGSTRTF
TRBV19	14	.	TRBJ2-1	.	TGTGCCAGTAGCCCAGGGAGCTCCTACAATGAGCAGTTCTTC	CASSPGSSYNEQFF
TRBV6-5	14	.	TRBJ2-2	TRBD2	TGTGCCAGCAGTGCCGGGACTAGAGTCGGGGAGCTGTTTTTT	CASSAGTRVGELFF
TRBV10-2	16	.	TRBJ2-1	TRBD1	TGCGCCAGCAGTGGGAAACAGGGGAGCTCCTACAATGAGCAGTTCTTC	CASSGKQGSSYNEQFF
TRBV18	14	.	TRBJ1-1	.	TGTGCCAGCTCCAGGGACACCCTGAACACTGAAGCTTTCTTT	CASSRDTLNTEAFF
TRBV7-9	16	once	TRBJ1-3	.	TGTGCCAGCAGCCCGACCGGAAGCTATGCTGGAAACACCATATATTTT	CASSPTGSYAGNTIYF
TRBV5-5	12	.	TRBJ2-7	TRBD2	TGTGCCAGCAGCTTGAGCGGGGACGAGCAGTACTTC	CASSLSGDEQYF
TRBV27	14	.	TRBJ1-2	.	TGTGCCAGCAGTTTATCAAAGGGGAACTATGGCTACACCTTC	CASSLSKGNYGYTF
TRBV7-9	15	medium-sized	TRBJ2-3	.	TGTGCCAGCAGCCCGGGGGCAGTCGGTACAGATACGCAGTATTTT	CASSPGAVGTDTQYF
TRBV19	12	.	TRBJ1-1	TRBD1	TGTGCCAGTAGTCCTGGGACAGGAAAAGCTTTCTTT	CASSPGTGKAFF
TRBV4-1	15	.	TRBJ1-5	TRBD1	TGCGCCAGCAGCCAAGGGGACAGGGGCAATCAGCCCCAGCATTTT	CASSQGDRGNQPQHF
TRBV19	14	.	TRBJ2-3	.	TGTGCCAGTAGTATGGGGGGGGCCTCAGATACGCAGTATTTT	CASSMGGASDTQYF
TRBV5-1	15	.	TRBJ1-6	TRBD1	TGCGCCAGCAGCCCAATGGGACAGTATAATTCACCCCTCCACTTT	CASSPMGQYNSPLHF
TRBV10-3	13	.	TRBJ2-6	.	TGTGCCATCGGTTACTCTGGGGCCAACGTCCTGACTTTC	CAIGYSGANVLTF
TRBV4-1	14	.	TRBJ1-1	.	TGCGCCAGCAGCCAAAGGACGGACAACACTGAAGCTTTCTTT	CASSQRTDNTEAFF
TRBV10-3	13	medium-sized	TRBJ1-5	TRBD1	TGTGCCATCAGGACAGGGAGCAATCAGCCCCAGCATTTT	CAIRTGSNQPQHF
TRBV2	15	.	TRBJ2-1	TRBD2	TGTGCCAGCAGTGAAATTGGCGGGGGGTACAATGAGCAGTTCTTC	CASSEIGGGYNEQFF
TRBV7-6	17	.	TRBJ2-1	TRBD2	TGTGCCAGCAGCTCTGGACTAGCGGGGGGGCCAAACAATGAGCAGTTCTTC	CASSSGLAGGPNNEQFF
TRBV9	16	.	TRBJ2-2	TRBD2	TGTGCCAGCAGCGTAACTAGCGGGGGGGGCCCCGGGGAGCTGTTTTTT	CASSVTSGGGPGELFF
TRBV19	13	.	TRBJ1-1	.	TGTGCCAGTAGTATAGGAAAGTACACTGAAGCTTTCTTT	CASSIGKYTEAFF
TRBV27	14	.	TRBJ2-2	TRBD1	TGTGCCAGCAGTCTAGGGACAGGCCCCGGGGAGCTGTTTTTT	CASSLGTGPGELFF
TRBV19	12	.	TRBJ2-7	.	TGTGCCAGTAGTCCGGGGAGGTACGAGCAGTACTTC	CASSPGRYEQYF
TRBV7-9	15	.	TRBJ1-4	.	TGTGCCAGCAGCTCGGCCCGCGAAGACTCAGAAAAACTGTTTTTT	CASSSAREDSEKLFF
TRBV7-9	16	few	TRBJ2-7	.	TGTGCCAGCAGCCAAGATATGGGGGGCTACCGGTACGAGCAGTACTTC	CASSQDMGGYRYEQYF
TRBV9	17	.	TRBJ2-1	TRBD2	TGTGCCAGCAGCCCCTCAGGGAGCGGGGGAAACCTTAATGAGCAGTTCTTC	CASSPSGSGGNLNEQFF
TRBV7-9	15	few	TRBJ1-2	TRBD1	TGTGCCAGCAGCTTAACGACAGGGGCAAACTATGGCTACACCTTC	CASSLTTGANYGYTF
TRBV2	14	.	TRBJ1-1	TRBD1	TGTGCCAGCAGAGCCAGGACAGGGCGGACTGAAGCTTTCTTT	CASRARTGRTEAFF
TRBV5-4	13	few	TRBJ1-6	.	TGTGCCAGCAGTTACCAGGGGAATTCACCCCTCCACTTT	CASSYQGNSPLHF
TRBV7-9	13	.	TRBJ2-5	.	TGTGCCAGCACCCGAGGTAGTCGGGAGACCCAGTACTTC	CASTRGSRETQYF
TRBV27	12	.	TRBJ2-2	.	TGTGCCAGCAGCCAGAGGAGCCGGGAGCTGTTTTTT	CASSQRSRELFF
TRBV7-9	15	once	TRBJ1-2	.	TGTGCCAGCAGCTTAGGGTGGACGGACTACTATGGCTACACCTTC	CASSLGWTDYYGYTF
TRBV2	14	.	TRBJ2-3	.	TGTGCCAGCAGCTCGAGGGGGAACACAGATACGCAGTATTTT	CASSSRGNTDTQYF
TRBV5-7	16	.	TRBJ1-1	.	TGTGCCAGCAGCTTGGGCCCCCGGAAAGGTGGCACTGAAGCTTTCTTT	CASSLGPRKGGTEAFF
TRBV6-5	11	.	TRBJ1-1	.	TGTGCCAGCAGCTCGGTGGGTGAAGCTTTCTTT	CASSSVGEAFF
TRBV18	15	.	TRBJ2-1	.	TGTGCCAGCTCATCGGGGTCAGAGTGGGTAAATGAGCAGTTCTTC	CASSSGSEWVNEQFF
TRBV11-2	15	.	TRBJ1-2	.	TGTGCCAGCAGCTTAGGAGGAGGACTCAACTATGGCTACACCTTC	CASSLGGGLNYGYTF
TRBV19	14	.	TRBJ1-1	.	TGTGCCAGTAGTATGGGTGGCAGGGGCACTGAAGCTTTCTTT	CASSMGGRGTEAFF
TRBV13	12	.	TRBJ2-1	TRBD2	TGTGCCAGCCGGGAGGGAATGAATGAGCAGTTCTTC	CASREGMNEQFF
TRBV19	12	.	TRBJ1-3	.	TGTGCCAGTACTGGGAACGGAAACACCATATATTTT	CASTGNGNTIYF
TRBV25-1	13	.	TRBJ1-1	.	TGTGCCAGCAGTGAATCCGGGTACACTGAAGCTTTCTTT	CASSESGYTEAFF
TRBV11-2	12	once	TRBJ2-5	.	TGTGCCAGCAGCTTAGACTGGCAGACCCAGTACTTC	CASSLDWQTQYF
TRBV7-9	12	.	TRBJ2-7	.	TGTGCCAGCAGCCGGACAGTAAACGAGCAGTACTTC	CASSRTVNEQYF